This T cell receptor beta chain was documented in a study of blood T cell repertoires in COVID-19. The table came from immunoSEQ multiplex PCR; TCRdb's copy has only in-frame clones and leaves some out. The sample lists roughly 250,000 clones; approximately 90% were seen once. The V gene lost 3 bases and the J gene lost 3 bases, with 13 bases spanning the gap. The CDR3 extends over 14 amino acids. CDR1 and CDR2 (germline): GTSNPN, SVGIG (reference sequence). This chain links TRBV30 with TRBJ2-3; D is perhaps TRBD2 (6 bases). The sequence came from a woman in her forties with acute COVID-19. Sequencing was carried out using PBMCs or T cells enriched from blood (not recorded which). The CDR3 DNA follows: TGTGCCTGGAGACCGCGGGGACGGACAGATACGCAGTATTTT. Translation gives CAWRPRGRTDTQYF.